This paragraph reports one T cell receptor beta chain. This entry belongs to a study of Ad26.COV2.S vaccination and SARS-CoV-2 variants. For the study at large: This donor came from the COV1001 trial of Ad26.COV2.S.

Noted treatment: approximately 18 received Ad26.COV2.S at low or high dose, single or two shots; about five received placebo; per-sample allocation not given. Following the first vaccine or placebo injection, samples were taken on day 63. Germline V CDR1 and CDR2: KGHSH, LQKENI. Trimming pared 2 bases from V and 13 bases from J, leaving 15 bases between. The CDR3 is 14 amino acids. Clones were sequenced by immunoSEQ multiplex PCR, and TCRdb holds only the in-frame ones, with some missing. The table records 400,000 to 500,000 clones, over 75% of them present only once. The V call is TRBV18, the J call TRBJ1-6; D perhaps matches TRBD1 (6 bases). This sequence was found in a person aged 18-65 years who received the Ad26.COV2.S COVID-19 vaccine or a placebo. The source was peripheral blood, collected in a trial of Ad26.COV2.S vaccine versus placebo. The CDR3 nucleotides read TGTGCCAGCTCACCAAACCAGGGGAGGTCCCCCCTCCACTTT. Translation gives CASSPNQGRSPLHF.